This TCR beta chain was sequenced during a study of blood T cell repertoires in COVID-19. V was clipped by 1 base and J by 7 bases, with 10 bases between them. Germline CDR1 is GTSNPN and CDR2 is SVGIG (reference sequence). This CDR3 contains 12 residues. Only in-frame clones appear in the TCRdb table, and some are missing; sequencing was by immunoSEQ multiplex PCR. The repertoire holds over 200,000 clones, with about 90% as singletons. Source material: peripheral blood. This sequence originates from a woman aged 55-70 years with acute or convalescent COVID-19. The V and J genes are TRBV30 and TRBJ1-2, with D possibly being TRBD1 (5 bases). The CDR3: CAWSGSRGGYTF. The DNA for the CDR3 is TGTGCCTGGAGTGGTAGTAGGGGTGGCTACACCTTC.